The 16 T cell receptor beta chains below were found in one sample sequenced in a study of technical replicates of blood from a few donors. Sequencing was performed with immunoSEQ multiplex PCR; in TCRdb, only in-frame clones are kept and a portion is missing. Here the sample spans about 83,000 clones, about 90% being singletons. Sequencing was carried out using T cells isolated from PBMCs. These receptors originate from a human donor in good health.

This clone was picked up one time. This chain connects TRBV12-5 to TRBJ2-7; tentatively, D is TRBD2 (6 bases). This CDR3 is 16 amino acids long. Trimming removed 6 bases from V and 5 bases from J, with 23 bases in between. The germline V gene encodes CDR1 LGHNT and CDR2 FRNRAP. CDR3 sequence (DNA): TGTGCTAGTGGCCCCTTCGGGGGACCTCCTCGGAACGAGCAGTACTTC. Amino acids: CASGPFGGPPRNEQYF.

The chain couples TRBV27 to TRBJ2-4; 12 bases match TRBD1. This CDR3 is built from 16 residues. Germline lookup yields CDR1 MNHEY and CDR2 SMNVEV (reference sequence). Germline trimming cut 5 bases from V and 6 bases from J; bases unmatched to any gene: 8. As DNA, the CDR3 is TGTGCCAGCAGTCCGGGGACAGGGGGCTCCGGAAACATTCAGTACTTC. This translates into CASSPGTGGSGNIQYF.

CDR3 region: CASSLGGDTEAFF. DNA of the CDR3: TGTGCCAGCAGTTTAGGGGGGGACACTGAAGCTTTCTTT. V gene TRBV28 combines with J gene TRBJ1-1, with TRBD1 as a possible D gene (5 bases). There are 13 residues in the CDR3. V was clipped by 2 bases and J by 3 bases, with 7 bases between them. CDR1 is MDHEN, CDR2 SYDVKM, per germline.

The chain couples TRBV9 to TRBJ2-2, with D possibly TRBD2 on 5 matching bases. V lost 0 bases, J lost 4 bases, and 13 bases lay in between. This CDR3 region has 16 residues. Germline V gene data show CDR1 as SGDLS and CDR2 as YYNGEE. The CDR3 here is CASSVAAGEGTGELFF. CDR3 coding DNA: TGTGCCAGCAGCGTAGCGGCGGGCGAAGGCACCGGGGAGCTGTTTTTT.

The chain links TRBV19 to TRBJ2-1; D may be TRBD2 (5 bases). The germline V gene has CDR1 LNHDA and CDR2 SQIVND (reference sequence). This CDR3 is 15 amino acids long. Deletions cut 2 bases from V and 2 bases from J, with 10 bases between. CDR3 coding DNA: TGTGCCAGTAGTATAACAGCGGAAACCTACAATGAGCAGTTCTTC. Protein sequence: CASSITAETYNEQFF.

This clone was counted many times. The chain carries TRBV11-2 and TRBJ2-7; D may be TRBD1 (5 bases). CDR1 is SGHAT, CDR2 FQNNGV, per germline. V was trimmed by 6 bases and J by 1 base, leaving 19 bases between them. The CDR3 sequence is 16 residues long. CDR3 sequence (DNA): TGTGCCAGCAGAAAAATTAGGGGCGGTTCTTCCTACGAGCAGTACTTC. This encodes CASRKIRGGSSYEQYF.

The CDR3 is CASSLSRTGGEYF. In DNA form, the CDR3 reads TGTGCCAGCAGTTTATCGAGGACAGGAGGCGAGTACTTC. The gene calls are TRBV6-5 and TRBJ2-7; 7 bases match TRBD1. The germline CDR1 and CDR2 sequences are MNHEY and SVGAGI. V was pared by 4 bases and J by 11 bases, with 11 bases of the junction left unmatched. The CDR3 has 13 residues.

The rearrangement uses TRBV5-4 and TRBJ1-2; D not resolved. Trimming took 0 bases from V and 3 from J, leaving 12 bases between them. CDR1 is SGHNT, CDR2 YYREEE, per germline (reference sequence). This CDR3 spans 15 amino acids. CDR3 amino acids: CASSLASDRDYGYTF. The CDR3 nucleotides are TGTGCCAGCAGCTTGGCTAGTGACCGAGACTATGGCTACACCTTC.

The count of this clone is one. J is TRBJ1-6 and V is TRBV5-1; 9 nucleotides agree with TRBD1. CDR3 length equals 15 residues. Germline trimming cut 0 bases from V and 9 bases from J; bases unmatched to any gene: 4. Germline V gives CDR1 SGHRS, CDR2 YFSETQ. The DNA of the CDR3 is TGCGCCAGCAGCTTGGCGGGACAGGGACGTTCACCCCTCCACTTT. It encodes CASSLAGQGRSPLHF.

This clone was observed a few times. The CDR3 region has the DNA TGTGCCAGCACCCGAATCGGGGAAGGTCGCACTGAAGCTTTCTTT. This sequence encodes CASTRIGEGRTEAFF. The V call is TRBV28, the J call TRBJ1-1; D gene ambiguous. Germline V gives CDR1 MDHEN, CDR2 SYDVKM. The length of the CDR3 is 15 residues. V was shortened by 7 bases and J by 4 bases, with 19 bases between the two germline ends.

The chain carries TRBV14 and TRBJ2-1; a weak D match, TRBD2 (5 bases). The CDR3 totals 15 residues. The germline gives CDR1 SGHDN, CDR2 FVKESK. V gave up 5 bases and J gave up 12 bases, with 23 bases separating them. The CDR3 nucleotides are TGTGCCAGCAGCGGTTTAGGTAGCGAAGAACGCCTGCAGTTCTTC. Amino acid sequence: CASSGLGSEERLQFF.

The chain recombines TRBV14 with TRBJ2-1; 12 positions agree with TRBD2. Germline CDR1 and CDR2: SGHDN and FVKESK. V shed 3 bases, J shed 8 bases, and the junction held 8 bases outside the gene matches. The length of the CDR3 is 16 residues. This chain's CDR3 is CASSQIPSGGVDEQFF. CDR3 sequence (DNA): TGTGCCAGCAGCCAGATTCCTAGCGGGGGGGTCGATGAGCAGTTCTTC.

This chain connects TRBV5-6 to TRBJ1-5, with 8 bases that match TRBD1. The V gene's germline CDR1 is SGHDT and CDR2 YYEEEE. The CDR3 covers 14 residues. V lost 2 bases to trimming and J lost 6 bases; unmatched junction nucleotides: 4. In DNA form, the CDR3 reads TGTGCCAGCAGCTTCCAGGGGGCAAGTCAGCCCCAGCATTTT. This gives the protein CASSFQGASQPQHF.

This chain links TRBV5-8 with TRBJ2-7; weak D call: TRBD2 (6 bases). This CDR3 has 20 amino acids. Trimming took 3 bases from V and 3 from J, leaving 31 bases between them. Germline assignment: CDR1 SGHTS and CDR2 YDEGEE. The CDR3 reads CASSSARGRLGSSAYYEQYF. The DNA of the CDR3 is TGTGCCAGCAGCTCTGCCCGGGGCAGGCTGGGATCTAGCGCCTACTACGAGCAGTACTTC. Combining the CDR3 with reference TRBV5-8 and TRBJ2-7 gives the whole variable domain EAGVTQSPTHLIKTRGQQATLRCSPISGHTSVYWYQQALGLGLQFLLWYDEGEERNRGNFPPRFSGRQFPNYSSELNVNALELEDSALYLCASSSARGRLGSSAYYEQYFGPGTRLTVT.

This chain links TRBV5-8 with TRBJ2-5, with D possibly TRBD2 on 5 matching bases. Germline V gene sequence: CDR1 SGHTS, CDR2 YDEGEE. The CDR3 extends over 12 amino acids. The V and J ends lost 8 bases and 4 bases respectively, with 12 bases between them. CDR3 in DNA: TGTGCCAGTGAAGAAAGCGGAGAGACCCAGTACTTC. This codes for CASEESGETQYF.

The V gene is TRBV5-6, the J gene TRBJ1-1; 11 bases line up with TRBD1. CDR3 length: 17 residues. Per the germline V gene, CDR1 is SGHDT and CDR2 is YYEEEE. The V and J ends lost 4 bases and 1 base, in that order; junction bases with no gene match: 9. The CDR3 sequence: CASSRTGGIVGNTEAFF. The CDR3 DNA sequence: TGTGCCAGCAGCCGGACAGGGGGCATAGTAGGGAACACTGAAGCTTTCTTT.